These 17 T cell receptor beta chains were sequenced from one sample in a study of T cells after posttransplantation cyclophosphamide. The table came from immunoSEQ multiplex PCR; TCRdb's copy has only in-frame clones and leaves some out. The sample has tens of thousands of clones, 92% seen once. The source material was PBMCs. These receptors originate from a woman aged 45-65 years in good health and a related stem cell transplant donor.

The chain is built from TRBV18 and TRBJ2-1; 13 nucleotides match TRBD2. This CDR3 comprises 16 residues. Unmatched junction bases numbered 10, after V lost 6 bases and J lost 8 bases. Germline CDR1 reads KGHSH; CDR2 reads LQKENI. CDR3: CASSRGLAGEGDEQFF. In nucleotides, the CDR3 is TGTGCCAGCTCGCGAGGACTAGCGGGAGAGGGGGATGAGCAGTTCTTC.

The chain employs TRBV6-1 and TRBJ2-5; 9 nucleotides agree with TRBD2. V lost 5 bases to trimming and J lost 5 bases; unmatched junction nucleotides: 9. Germline-derived CDR1 and CDR2 are MNHNS and SASEGT. CDR3 length equals 15 residues. CDR3 in amino acids: CASSLERGDGETQYF. The CDR3 DNA follows: TGTGCCAGCAGTCTGGAGCGGGGGGATGGGGAGACCCAGTACTTC.

The chain is built from TRBV5-1 and TRBJ2-7, with D uncertain. The CDR3 covers 11 residues. Per the germline V gene, CDR1 is SGHRS and CDR2 is YFSETQ. V was trimmed by 4 bases and J by 6 bases, leaving 8 bases between them. The CDR3 DNA reads as TGCGCCAGCAGCGGTTACAGCGAGCAGTACTTC. It specifies CASSGYSEQYF. The variable domain in full, completed from reference TRBV5-1 and TRBJ2-7, reads KAGVTQTPRYLIKTRGQQVTLSCSPISGHRSVSWYQQTPGQGLQFLFEYFSETQRNKGNFPGRFSGRQFSNSRSEMNVSTLELGDSALYLCASSGYSEQYFGPGTRLTVT.

V and J are TRBV28 and TRBJ2-7; TRBD2 agrees at 7 bases. CDR3 length: 15 residues. Germline V gives CDR1 MDHEN, CDR2 SYDVKM. V trimming: 1 base; J trimming: 6 bases; junction bases outside the gene matches: 9. The CDR3 region has the DNA TGTGCCAGCAGTTTATTAGGTCAGGCGGGAGTCGAGCAGTACTTC. Translation: CASSLLGQAGVEQYF.

The chain uses TRBV7-9 and TRBJ2-3, with a tentative D call TRBD2 (5 bases). Germline loops: CDR1 SEHNR, CDR2 FQNEAQ (reference sequence). This CDR3 comprises 14 residues. Trimming removed 4 bases at V and 5 bases at J, with 13 bases between. CDR3 nucleotide sequence: TGTGCCAGCAGCTCAACCCCCCGGGGAGATACGCAGTATTTT. Translating it yields CASSSTPRGDTQYF.

The rearrangement uses TRBV11-1 and TRBJ2-1; D gene ambiguous. Germline values: CDR1 SGHAT, CDR2 FQDESV (reference sequence). The germline V and J ends were trimmed by 5 bases and 10 bases, with 9 bases remaining between them. The CDR3 has 11 residues. The CDR3 DNA sequence: TGTGCCAGCAGCCTTAGTGAAGAGCAGTTCTTC. Protein sequence: CASSLSEEQFF.

This clone was seen only a few times. The gene calls are TRBV15 and TRBJ1-4; D call uncertain. In germline, CDR1 is LNHNV, CDR2 YYDKDF (reference sequence). CDR3 size: 16 residues. Trimming removed 3 bases from V and 0 bases from J, with 11 bases in between. CDR3 coding DNA: TGTGCCACCAGCAGGTATTCAGTTCCAACTAATGAAAAACTGTTTTTT. Translated, it gives CATSRYSVPTNEKLFF.

The gene calls are TRBV6-5 and TRBJ1-6; 7 bases match TRBD1. After removal of 0 bases from V and 7 bases from J, the junction contained 3 bases not matched to a gene. Germline V CDR1 and CDR2: MNHEY, SVGAGI. The CDR3 runs 15 residues. DNA of the CDR3: TGTGCCAGCAGTTACTCTCGGGACAGAAATTCACCCCTCCACTTT. Its translation is CASSYSRDRNSPLHF.

Only one count was recorded for this clone. The chain couples TRBV30 to TRBJ2-1, with TRBD2 matching over 9 bases. The germline gives CDR1 GTSNPN, CDR2 SVGIG (reference sequence). With 2 bases clipped from V and 2 bases from J, the junction kept 7 bases outside the gene matches. The CDR3 length is 16 residues. In nucleotides, the CDR3 is TGTGCCTGGAGTAAACATCTAGCGGGACCCTACAATGAGCAGTTCTTC. Its translation: CAWSKHLAGPYNEQFF.

The gene calls are TRBV5-1 and TRBJ2-3; TRBD2 matches at 8 bases. The V gene's germline CDR1 is SGHRS and CDR2 YFSETQ. The CDR3 covers 16 residues. Trimming cost V 0 bases and J 0 bases; bases outside gene matches: 3. The CDR3 sequence is CASSLAPSGSTDTQYF. In DNA form, the CDR3 reads TGCGCCAGCAGCTTGGCACCTAGCGGGAGCACAGATACGCAGTATTTT.

The chain employs TRBV18 and TRBJ2-3; the match to TRBD2 covers 12 bases. CDR1 and CDR2 from the germline V gene are KGHSH and LQKENI. The ends lost 3 bases at V and 4 bases at J; junction bases unmatched: 5. The CDR3 totals 16 residues. The CDR3 nucleotides read TGTGCCAGCTCACCGCTAGCGGGAGGGCCCTCAGATACGCAGTATTTT. It translates to CASSPLAGGPSDTQYF. Supplemented by reference TRBV18 and TRBJ2-3, the full variable domain reads NAGVMQNPRHLVRRRGQEARLRCSPMKGHSHVYWYRQLPEEGLKFMVYLQKENIIDESGMPKERFSAEFPKEGPSILRIQQVVRGDSAAYFCASSPLAGGPSDTQYFGPGTRLTVL.

The V gene is TRBV7-9, the J gene TRBJ1-2, with 10 bases matching TRBD1. Germline-derived CDR1 and CDR2 are SEHNR and FQNEAQ (reference sequence). There are 13 residues in the CDR3. V was clipped by 4 bases and J by 7 bases; unmatched bases: 3. The chain's CDR3 is CASSSGQGIGYTF. Written as DNA, the CDR3 is TGTGCCAGCAGCTCGGGACAGGGGATTGGCTACACCTTC.

This chain links TRBV4-1 with TRBJ2-5; a weak D match, TRBD2 (6 bases). The DNA end is a closer match to TRBJ2-7, so the J assignment may be wrong. Germline assignment: CDR1 MGHRA and CDR2 YSYEKL. CDR3 size: 15 residues. CDR3 DNA sequence: TGCGCCAGCAGCCAAGAGTCTAGCGAGGGCTACGAGCAGTACTTC. The encoded protein is CASSQESSEGYEQYF.

The chain couples TRBV9 to TRBJ1-6, with a tentative D call TRBD1 (5 bases). Germline CDR1 SGDLS, CDR2 YYNGEE. V lost 0 bases and J 5 bases, leaving 9 bases between the germline ends. The CDR3 spans 15 residues. This chain's CDR3 is CASSVGRRDNSPLHF. CDR3 coding DNA: TGTGCCAGCAGCGTAGGTCGCAGGGATAATTCACCCCTCCACTTT.

The chain joins TRBV11-2 to TRBJ2-3, with 7 bases lining up with TRBD2. Germline values: CDR1 SGHAT, CDR2 FQNNGV. V lost 4 bases, J lost 0 bases, and 4 bases stayed unmatched. The CDR3 covers 15 residues. This chain's CDR3 is CASSSLAVSTDTQYF. As DNA, the CDR3 is TGTGCCAGCAGCTCCCTAGCGGTTAGCACAGATACGCAGTATTTT.

The V call is TRBV6-5, the J call TRBJ2-3, with D possibly being TRBD2 (6 bases). Trimming cost V 5 bases and J 2 bases, with 14 bases left between them. The CDR3 length is 15 residues. Germline V CDR1 and CDR2: MNHEY, SVGAGI. The chain's CDR3 is CASSPFGGITDTQYF. CDR3 nucleotides: TGTGCCAGCAGTCCCTTTGGGGGGATCACAGATACGCAGTATTTT.

The chain joins TRBV5-1 to TRBJ1-5, with 7 bases aligning to TRBD1. The CDR3 totals 13 residues. With V trimmed by 2 bases and J by 5 bases, 1 base remained unmatched. The germline V gene encodes CDR1 SGHRS and CDR2 YFSETQ. The CDR3 bases are TGCGCCAGCAGCTTAGACAGGGATCAGCCCCAGCATTTT. As protein: CASSLDRDQPQHF.